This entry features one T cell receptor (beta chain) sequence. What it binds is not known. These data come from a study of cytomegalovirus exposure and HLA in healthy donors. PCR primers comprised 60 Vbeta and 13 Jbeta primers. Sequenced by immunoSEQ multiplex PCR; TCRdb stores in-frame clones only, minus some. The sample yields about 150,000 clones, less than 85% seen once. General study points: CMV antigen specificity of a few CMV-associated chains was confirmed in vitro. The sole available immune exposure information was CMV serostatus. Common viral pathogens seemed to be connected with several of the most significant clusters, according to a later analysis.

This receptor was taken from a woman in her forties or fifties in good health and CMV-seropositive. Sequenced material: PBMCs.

CDR3: CASSFEFTGELFF. CDR3 nucleotide sequence: TGTGCCAGCAGCTTTGAGTTCACCGGGGAGCTGTTTTTT. The chain has TRBV11-2 and TRBJ2-2; D not resolved. Germline CDR1 and CDR2: SGHAT and FQNNGV. The CDR3 runs to 13 residues. The V end lost 3 bases, the J end lost 4 bases, and 6 bases lay between the germline ends. The full variable domain, rest sourced from reference TRBV11-2 and TRBJ2-2, is EAGVAQSPRYKIIEKRQSVAFWCNPISGHATLYWYQQILGQGPKLLIQFQNNGVVDDSQLPKDRFSAERLKGVDSTLKIQPAKLEDSAVYLCASSFEFTGELFFGEGSRLTVL.